This TCR beta chain is from a study of T-cell reconstitution after alpha-beta-depleted transplantation in children. Unique molecular identifiers were incorporated during preparation of the TCRbeta library. TCRdb called the PCR reads again in MiXCR, with one record for every CDR3 protein. Of approximately 190,000 distinct CDR3 sequences in the sample, 6.3% are singletons; the top ten hold approximately 4.1%. Between the trimmed V and J ends, which lost 4 bases and 0 bases, there was a span of 10 bases. This CDR3 is 15 amino acids long. Germline CDR1 is MNHEY and CDR2 is SVGAGI. With regard to this clonotype: Its antigen is not known.

Study-wide results and limits: A year had passed since transplant, and T-cell counts and diversity by then came mostly from newly produced T cells. Elevated TCRbeta diversity at day 60 was traced, in some patients, to surviving recipient T cells and thymic progenitors. By about two months after transplant, alpha-beta T cells reportedly arose from several hundred graft clones that had expanded.

The TCR comes from a girl under three years old with combined immunodeficiency, due to receive a stem cell transplant. The genes are TRBV6-5 and TRBJ1-3; no definite D call. Source: PBMCs, taken before TCRalphabeta/CD19-depleted stem cell transplant. Here the CDR3 reads CASSLAGNSGNTIYF. The CDR3, as DNA: TGTGCCAGCAGTTTAGCCGGGAACTCTGGAAACACCATATATTTT.